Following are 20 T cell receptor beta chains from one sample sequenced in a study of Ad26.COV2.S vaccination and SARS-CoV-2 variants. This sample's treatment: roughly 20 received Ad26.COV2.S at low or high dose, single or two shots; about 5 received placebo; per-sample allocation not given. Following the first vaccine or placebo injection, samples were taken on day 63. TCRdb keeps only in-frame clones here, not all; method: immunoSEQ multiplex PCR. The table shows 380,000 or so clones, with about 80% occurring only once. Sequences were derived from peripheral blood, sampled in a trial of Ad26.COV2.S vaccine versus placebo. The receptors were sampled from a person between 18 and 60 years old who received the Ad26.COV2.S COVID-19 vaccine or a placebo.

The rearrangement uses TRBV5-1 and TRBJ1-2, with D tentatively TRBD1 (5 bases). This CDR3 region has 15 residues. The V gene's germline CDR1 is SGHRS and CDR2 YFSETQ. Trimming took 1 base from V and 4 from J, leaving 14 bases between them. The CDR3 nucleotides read TGCGCCAGCAGCTTGTTATCAGGGATTGGCTATGGCTACACCTTC. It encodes CASSLLSGIGYGYTF.

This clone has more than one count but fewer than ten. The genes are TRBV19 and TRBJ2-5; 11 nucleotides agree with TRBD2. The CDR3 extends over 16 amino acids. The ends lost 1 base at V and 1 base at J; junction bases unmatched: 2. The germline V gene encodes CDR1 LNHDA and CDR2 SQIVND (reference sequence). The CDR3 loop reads CASSIGTSGSQETQYF. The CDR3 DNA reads TGTGCCAGTAGTATAGGAACTAGCGGGAGCCAAGAGACCCAGTACTTC.

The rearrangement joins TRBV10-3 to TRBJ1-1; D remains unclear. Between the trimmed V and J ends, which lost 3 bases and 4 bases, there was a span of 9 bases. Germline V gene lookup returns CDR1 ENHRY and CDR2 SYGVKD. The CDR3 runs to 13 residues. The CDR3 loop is CAISEGPFTEAFF. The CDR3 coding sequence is TGTGCCATCAGTGAAGGGCCGTTCACTGAAGCTTTCTTT.

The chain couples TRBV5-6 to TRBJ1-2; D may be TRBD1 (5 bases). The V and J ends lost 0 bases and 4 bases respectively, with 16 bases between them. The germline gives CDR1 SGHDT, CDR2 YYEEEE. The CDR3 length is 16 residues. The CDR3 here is CASSLAGGAGPYGYTF. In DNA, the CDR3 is TGTGCCAGCAGCTTGGCCGGCGGGGCAGGACCCTATGGCTACACCTTC.

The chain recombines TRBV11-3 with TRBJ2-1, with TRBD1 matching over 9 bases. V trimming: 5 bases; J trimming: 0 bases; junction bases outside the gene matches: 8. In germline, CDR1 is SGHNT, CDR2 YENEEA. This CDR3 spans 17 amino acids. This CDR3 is CASSHGTGTSSYNEQFF. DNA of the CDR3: TGTGCCAGCAGCCACGGGACAGGGACCAGCTCCTACAATGAGCAGTTCTTC.

The DNA for the CDR3 is TGTGCCAGCAGCTTAGGAGTCCTAGCCACAGATACGCAGTATTTT. Translation: CASSLGVLATDTQYF. The rearrangement links TRBV11-2 to TRBJ2-3; perhaps TRBD2 as D (5 bases). The CDR3 has 15 amino acids. Germline loops: CDR1 SGHAT, CDR2 FQNNGV. V dropped 1 base and J dropped 2 bases, with 10 bases sitting between them.

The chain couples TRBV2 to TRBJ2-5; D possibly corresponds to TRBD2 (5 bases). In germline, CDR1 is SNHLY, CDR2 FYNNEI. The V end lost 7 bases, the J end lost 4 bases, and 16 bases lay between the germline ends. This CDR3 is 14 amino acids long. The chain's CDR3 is CASMRALASETQYF. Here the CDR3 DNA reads TGTGCCAGCATGCGGGCTTTAGCCTCAGAGACCCAGTACTTC.

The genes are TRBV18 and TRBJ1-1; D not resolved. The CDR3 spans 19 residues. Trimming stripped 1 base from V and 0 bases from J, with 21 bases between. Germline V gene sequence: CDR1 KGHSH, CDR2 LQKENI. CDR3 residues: CASSPLVGRALRMNTEAFF. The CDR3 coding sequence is TGTGCCAGCTCACCACTGGTTGGGAGGGCGTTAAGGATGAACACTGAAGCTTTCTTT.

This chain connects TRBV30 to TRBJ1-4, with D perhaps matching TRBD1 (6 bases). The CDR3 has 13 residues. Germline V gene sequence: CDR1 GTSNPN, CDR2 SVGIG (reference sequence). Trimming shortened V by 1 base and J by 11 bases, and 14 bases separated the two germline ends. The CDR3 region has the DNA TGTGCCTGGAGTGAGGGGGACAAGGCCAAACTGTTTTTT. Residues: CAWSEGDKAKLFF.

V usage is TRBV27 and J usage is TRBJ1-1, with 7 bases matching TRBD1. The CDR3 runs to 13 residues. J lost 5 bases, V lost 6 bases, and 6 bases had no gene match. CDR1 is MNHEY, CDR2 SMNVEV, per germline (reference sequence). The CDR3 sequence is CASSPTGETEAFF. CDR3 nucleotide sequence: TGTGCCAGCAGCCCTACAGGGGAGACTGAAGCTTTCTTT.

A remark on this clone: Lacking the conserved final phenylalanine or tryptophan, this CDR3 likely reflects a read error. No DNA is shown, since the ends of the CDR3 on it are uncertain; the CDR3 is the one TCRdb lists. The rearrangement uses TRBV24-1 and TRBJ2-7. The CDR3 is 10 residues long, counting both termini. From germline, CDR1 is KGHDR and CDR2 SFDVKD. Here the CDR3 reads CATSDLVGGG.

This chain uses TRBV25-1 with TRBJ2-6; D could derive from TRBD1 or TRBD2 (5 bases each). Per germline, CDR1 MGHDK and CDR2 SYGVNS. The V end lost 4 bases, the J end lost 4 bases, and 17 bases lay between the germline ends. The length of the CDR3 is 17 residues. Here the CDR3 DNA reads TGTGCCAGCAGTGTACCAATGGAAGGGGACGGGGCCAACGTCCTGACTTTC. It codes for CASSVPMEGDGANVLTF.

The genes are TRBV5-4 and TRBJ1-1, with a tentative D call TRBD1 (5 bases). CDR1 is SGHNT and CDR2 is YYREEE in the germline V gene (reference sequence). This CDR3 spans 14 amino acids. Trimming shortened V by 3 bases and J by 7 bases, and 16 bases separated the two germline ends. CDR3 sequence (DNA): TGTGCCAGCAGCTGGGAAGGGGCCTACAGTGAAGCTTTCTTT. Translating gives CASSWEGAYSEAFF. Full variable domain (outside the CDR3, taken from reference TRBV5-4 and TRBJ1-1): ETGVTQSPTHLIKTRGQQVTLRCSSQSGHNTVSWYQQALGQGPQFIFQYYREEENGRGNFPPRFSGLQFPNYSSELNVNALELDDSALYLCASSWEGAYSEAFFGQGTRLTVV.

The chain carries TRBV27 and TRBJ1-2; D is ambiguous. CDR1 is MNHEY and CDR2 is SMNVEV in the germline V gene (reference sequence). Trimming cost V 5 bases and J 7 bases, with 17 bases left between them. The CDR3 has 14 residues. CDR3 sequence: CASSPTPDAGGYTF. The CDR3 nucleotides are TGTGCCAGCAGTCCTACCCCAGACGCTGGTGGCTACACCTTC.

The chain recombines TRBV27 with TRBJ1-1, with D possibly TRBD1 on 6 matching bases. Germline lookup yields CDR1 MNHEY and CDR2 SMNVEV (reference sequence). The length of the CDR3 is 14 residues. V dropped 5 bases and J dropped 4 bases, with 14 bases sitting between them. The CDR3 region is CASSTPGHSTEAFF. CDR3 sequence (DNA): TGTGCCAGCAGTACTCCGGGACACAGCACTGAAGCTTTCTTT.

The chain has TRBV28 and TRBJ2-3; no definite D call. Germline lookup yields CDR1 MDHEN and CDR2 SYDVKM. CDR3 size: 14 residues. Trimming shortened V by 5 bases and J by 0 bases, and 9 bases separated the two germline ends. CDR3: CASSPAGSTDTQYF. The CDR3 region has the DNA TGTGCCAGCAGTCCTGCAGGAAGCACAGATACGCAGTATTTT.

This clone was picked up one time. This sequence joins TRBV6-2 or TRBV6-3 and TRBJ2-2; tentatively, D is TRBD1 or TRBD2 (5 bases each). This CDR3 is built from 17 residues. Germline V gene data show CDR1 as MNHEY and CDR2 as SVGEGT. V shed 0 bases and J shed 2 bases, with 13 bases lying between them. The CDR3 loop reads CASSYSSGRANTGELFF. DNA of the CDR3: TGTGCCAGCAGTTACTCAAGCGGCAGGGCAAACACCGGGGAGCTGTTTTTT.

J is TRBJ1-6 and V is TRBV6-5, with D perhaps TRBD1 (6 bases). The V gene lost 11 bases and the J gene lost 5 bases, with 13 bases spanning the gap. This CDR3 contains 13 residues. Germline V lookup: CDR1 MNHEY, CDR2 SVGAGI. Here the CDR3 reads CAGRSGDNSPLHF. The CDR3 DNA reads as TGTGCCGGGAGGTCAGGGGATAATTCACCCCTCCACTTT.

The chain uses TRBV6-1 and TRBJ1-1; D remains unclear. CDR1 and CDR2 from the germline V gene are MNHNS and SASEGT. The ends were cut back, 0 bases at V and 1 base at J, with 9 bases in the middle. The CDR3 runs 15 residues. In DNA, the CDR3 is TGTGCCAGCAGTGAAGCGCGTAAGTGGAACACTGAAGCTTTCTTT. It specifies CASSEARKWNTEAFF.

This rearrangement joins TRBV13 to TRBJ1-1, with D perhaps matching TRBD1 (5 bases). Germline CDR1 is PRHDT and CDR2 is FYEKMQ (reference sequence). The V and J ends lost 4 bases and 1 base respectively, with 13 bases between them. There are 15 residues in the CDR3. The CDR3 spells CASSSRGAGNTEAFF. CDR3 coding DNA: TGTGCCAGCAGCTCCCGGGGCGCGGGGAACACTGAAGCTTTCTTT. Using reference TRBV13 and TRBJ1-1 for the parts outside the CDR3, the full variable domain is AAGVIQSPRHLIKEKRETATLKCYPIPRHDTVYWYQQGPGQDPQFLISFYEKMQSDKGSIPDRFSAQQFSDYHSELNMSSLELGDSALYFCASSSRGAGNTEAFFGQGTRLTVV.